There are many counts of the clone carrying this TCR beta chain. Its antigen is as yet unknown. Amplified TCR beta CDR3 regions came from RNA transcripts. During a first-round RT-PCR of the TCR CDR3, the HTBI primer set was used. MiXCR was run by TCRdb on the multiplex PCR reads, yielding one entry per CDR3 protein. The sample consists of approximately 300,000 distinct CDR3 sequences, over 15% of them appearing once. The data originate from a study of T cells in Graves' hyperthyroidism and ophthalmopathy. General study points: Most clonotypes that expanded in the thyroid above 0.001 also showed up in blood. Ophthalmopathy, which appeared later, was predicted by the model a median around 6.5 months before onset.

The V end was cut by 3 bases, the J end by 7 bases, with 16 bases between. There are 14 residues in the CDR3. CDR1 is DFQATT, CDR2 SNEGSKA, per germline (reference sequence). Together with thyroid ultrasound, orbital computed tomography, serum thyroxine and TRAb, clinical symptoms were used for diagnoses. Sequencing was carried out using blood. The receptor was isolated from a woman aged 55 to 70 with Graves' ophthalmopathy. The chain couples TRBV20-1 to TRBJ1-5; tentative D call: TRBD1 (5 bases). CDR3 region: CSARSDKTWQPQHF. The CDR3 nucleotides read TGCAGTGCTAGGTCGGACAAGACGTGGCAGCCCCAGCATTTT.